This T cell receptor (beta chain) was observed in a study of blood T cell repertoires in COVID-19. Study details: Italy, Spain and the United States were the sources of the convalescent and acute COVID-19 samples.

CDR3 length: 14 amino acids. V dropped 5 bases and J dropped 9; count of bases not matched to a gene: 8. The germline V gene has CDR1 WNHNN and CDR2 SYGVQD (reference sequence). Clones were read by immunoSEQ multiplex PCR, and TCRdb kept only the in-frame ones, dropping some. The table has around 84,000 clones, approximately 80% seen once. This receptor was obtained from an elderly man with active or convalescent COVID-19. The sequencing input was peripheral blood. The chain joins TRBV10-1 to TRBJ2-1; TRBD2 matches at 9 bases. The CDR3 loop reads CASSLSSGVGEQFF. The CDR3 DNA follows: TGCGCCAGCAGTCTTTCTAGCGGGGTTGGTGAGCAGTTCTTC.